Reported below is one TCR beta chain. Its target is unknown. Other DNA sequences in the sample encode the same CDR3. Assay used: immunoSEQ multiplex PCR; TCRdb lists only in-frame clones, some missing. This table has about 47,000 clones, around four fifths appearing once. This specimen comes from a study of T cell responses to AZD1222 COVID-19 vaccine. Whole-study results and caveats: Nearly half of spike-specific TCRs reportedly go after variant regions that carry no mutations. Among those given AZD1222, only five to seven were seropositive at baseline. Donors were mostly white British, more females; clonal diversity possibly underestimated. There were vaccine-associated CD4 TCRs across spike, dominant at 160-218 and 743-854.

CDR1 is MDHEN, CDR2 SYDVKM, per germline. CDR3 size: 14 residues. V gave up 1 base and J gave up 4 bases, with 8 bases separating them. The sequence derives from an adult in good health. The sample in question was peripheral blood, obtained on day 0 of MenACWY control vaccination. The chain combines TRBV28 with TRBJ2-1, with D perhaps TRBD2 (6 bases). Written as DNA, the CDR3 is TGTGCCAGCAGTTTATCCGGGACTTACAATGAGCAGTTCTTC. This gives the protein CASSLSGTYNEQFF. The complete variable domain, with remaining parts taken from reference TRBV28 and TRBJ2-1, reads DVKVTQSSRYLVKRTGEKVFLECVQDMDHENMFWYRQDPGLGLRLIYFSYDVKMKEKGDIPEGYSVSREKKERFSLILESASTNQTSMYLCASSLSGTYNEQFFGPGTRLTVL.